What follows describes a single T cell receptor (beta chain). This sample also contains other DNA sequences that code for the same CDR3. This record comes from a study of radiotherapy plus CTLA-4 blockade in lung cancer. CDR3 length: 13 residues. Germline V CDR1 and CDR2: SNHLY, FYNNEI. The V and J ends lost 4 bases and 2 bases respectively, with 8 bases between them. People whose metastatic non-small-cell lung cancer was chemo-refractory got focal radiation along with CTLA-4 blockade by ipilimumab. TCRdb's copy holds only in-frame clones and misses some; the assay was immunoSEQ multiplex PCR. The data show about 28,000 clones, more than 60% seen once.

The sequence was collected from a human donor with non-small cell lung cancer who had stable disease on radiotherapy plus ipilimumab. The sequences come from peripheral blood, collected from a patient treated with radiotherapy plus ipilimumab. The rearrangement uses TRBV2 and TRBJ1-1, with D uncertain. The CDR3 reads CASSGSGNTEAFF. CDR3 DNA sequence: TGTGCCAGCAGTGGGTCTGGAAACACTGAAGCTTTCTTT.